The 6 T cell receptor beta chains below were found in one sample sequenced in a study of blood T cells in healthy people across ages. Sample-barcoded 5' priming and a J-beta primer mix drove a second PCR of roughly 7 to 11 cycles. Each CDR3 protein gets one entry after TCRdb re-called the 5' RACE reads with MiXCR. The repertoire includes around 800,000 distinct CDR3 sequences, under 30% of them detected once, and about 3% sits in the top ten. The sample also formed part of further work on T cells of mothers and their children.

The specimen was blood. Receptors originate from a boy aged 10-17 years in good health.

The V and J genes are TRBV14 and TRBJ2-5; TRBD2 agrees at 12 bases. The germline CDR1 and CDR2 sequences are SGHDN and FVKESK. The CDR3 runs to 17 residues. V gave up 1 base and J gave up 1 base; unmatched junction bases: 4. This CDR3 is CASSQGPTSGGQETQYF. CDR3 bases: TGTGCCAGCAGCCAAGGACCGACTAGCGGGGGCCAAGAGACCCAGTACTTC.

This clonotype was observed a handful of times. The genes are TRBV29-1 and TRBJ2-7, with 8 bases that match TRBD1. CDR1 and CDR2 from the germline V gene are SQVTM and ANQGSEA. The CDR3 totals 12 residues. V shed 7 bases, J shed 7 bases, and the junction held 9 bases outside the gene matches. The CDR3 nucleotides read TGCAGCGCACACGGACAGGGCTATGAGCAGTACTTC. Translation gives CSAHGQGYEQYF.

This clonotype has just a few counts. J is TRBJ1-1 and V is TRBV6-5; perhaps TRBD1 as D (5 bases). Trimming removed 0 bases at V and 4 bases at J, with 12 bases between. Germline CDR1 MNHEY, CDR2 SVGAGI. The CDR3 length is 15 residues. The CDR3 protein is CASSYSSRAGTEAFF. The CDR3 region has the DNA TGTGCCAGCAGTTACTCATCCAGGGCGGGCACTGAAGCTTTCTTT.

This clonotype turned up a few times. The chain couples TRBV9 to TRBJ2-2, with a possible D match to TRBD2 (6 bases). CDR1 SGDLS and CDR2 YYNGEE come from the germline V gene. This CDR3 contains 15 residues. Trimming removed 3 bases from V and 4 bases from J, with 13 bases in between. This CDR3 is CASSAKGLTTGELFF. For the CDR3, the DNA is TGTGCCAGCAGCGCGAAGGGACTTACCACCGGGGAGCTGTTTTTT.

The chain has TRBV19 and TRBJ1-5; D gene unclear. V shed 1 base and J shed 0 bases, with 13 bases lying between them. There are 17 residues in the CDR3. Per germline, CDR1 LNHDA and CDR2 SQIVND (reference sequence). The CDR3 sequence is CASSIGSGLPSNQPQHF. The DNA of the CDR3 is TGTGCCAGTAGTATAGGGTCCGGCCTTCCTAGCAATCAGCCCCAGCATTTT.

This chain connects TRBV14 to TRBJ2-1, with TRBD1 matching 7 bases. The CDR3 loop spans 15 amino acids. Germline V lookup: CDR1 SGHDN, CDR2 FVKESK. Unmatched junction bases numbered 5, after V lost 3 bases and J lost 3 bases. The CDR3 is CASSHRDRLYNEQFF. CDR3 nucleotide sequence: TGTGCCAGCAGCCACCGGGACAGACTCTACAATGAGCAGTTCTTC.